The T cell receptor (beta chain) under discussion was sequenced for a study of cytomegalovirus exposure and HLA in healthy donors. Study findings and constraints: A missense DCLRE1C variant was associated with V- and J-gene trimming of TCR beta chains in a later analysis, and an independent cohort replicated the association. The Asian-associated ancestry cluster reportedly had fewer N-insertions than the approximately 670-donor mean in a later analysis. CMV serostatus was the only recorded immune exposure for donors.

Amplification used 60 Vbeta primers and 13 Jbeta primers. The data were produced by immunoSEQ multiplex PCR, yet TCRdb's version contains in-frame clones alone and is incomplete. Of some 150,000 clones in the sample, roughly 9.6% were seen once. Among the donors, all were healthy bone marrow donors. A word on this clone: Its matching antigen is unknown.

The CDR3 is 13 residues long. Germline V gene lookup returns CDR1 SGHNT and CDR2 YYREEE (reference sequence). Trimming took 4 bases from V and 6 from J; bases not matched to a gene: 4. This clonotype was sampled from a woman aged 40 to 55 in good health and CMV-seropositive. Sequencing was done on a sample of PBMCs. The gene calls are TRBV5-4 and TRBJ1-2; 9 nucleotides match TRBD1. The CDR3 DNA reads TGTGCCAGCAGCGGGACAGGGCTAGATGGCTACACCTTC. Protein product: CASSGTGLDGYTF.